This TCR beta chain came from a study of radiotherapy plus CTLA-4 blockade in lung cancer. Looking at the study overall: Of all patients, around 18% responded objectively and around 31% showed disease control.

Trimming cost V 0 bases and J 2 bases, with 8 bases left between them. CDR3 length: 14 residues. CDR1 is LGHNA and CDR2 is YSLEER in the germline V gene. The repertoire was sequenced with immunoSEQ multiplex PCR; TCRdb's copy has only in-frame clones and lacks some. The data show 77,000 or so clones, with roughly 74% seen just once and 9.5% to 10% held by the top ten. Study observations and caveats: An expansion of tumor-derived TCR clones occurred in blood after radiotherapy plus ipilimumab. How blood T cell clones changed early, along with interferon-beta, reportedly forecast response best.

With regard to this clone: Its antigen is not known.

Sequences were derived from peripheral blood, sampled from a patient treated with radiotherapy plus ipilimumab. This chain uses TRBV4-3 with TRBJ2-7; D call uncertain. This clonotype originated in a human donor with non-small cell lung cancer whose response to radiotherapy plus ipilimumab could not be evaluated. The CDR3 here is CASSQELVAYEQYF. In DNA form, the CDR3 reads TGCGCCAGCAGCCAAGAATTAGTTGCCTACGAGCAGTACTTC.